Each of the 13 T cell receptor beta chains below was sequenced from the same sample in a study of neurological immune-mediated disorders. In TCRdb, the 5' RACE reads were re-called with MiXCR into one record per CDR3 protein. This table holds under 35,000 distinct CDR3 sequences, around 1.5% found once. Sequencing was done on a sample of PBMCs. Receptors were obtained from a woman in her twenties or thirties with multiple sclerosis.

The sample holds many counts of this clonotype. This chain connects TRBV7-2 to TRBJ1-1; TRBD1 matches 8 bases. The CDR3 consists of 14 residues. Losses at the gene ends were 3 bases for V and 4 bases for J; bases not matched to a gene: 4. The germline V gene encodes CDR1 SGHTA and CDR2 FQGNSA. The CDR3 region is CASSFQDRATEAFF. DNA of the CDR3: TGTGCCAGCAGCTTCCAGGACAGGGCCACTGAAGCTTTCTTT.

This clonotype was observed at least ten times. J is TRBJ2-7 and V is TRBV5-1, with D possibly TRBD2 on 6 matching bases. The V gene lost 3 bases and the J gene lost 8 bases, with 15 bases spanning the gap. Germline CDR1 is SGHRS and CDR2 is YFSETQ. This CDR3 is built from 13 residues. Here the CDR3 reads CASSSSGPLKQYF. The CDR3 nucleotides are TGCGCCAGCAGCTCAAGCGGGCCCCTTAAGCAGTACTTC.

This clonotype was found many times. The V gene is TRBV14, the J gene TRBJ1-2; D is perhaps TRBD1 (5 bases). V shed 5 bases and J shed 6 bases, with 13 bases lying between them. Germline-derived CDR1 and CDR2 are SGHDN and FVKESK. This CDR3 has 13 residues. CDR3 protein: CASSEGRFDGYTF. The CDR3 coding sequence is TGTGCCAGCAGCGAGGGGAGGTTCGATGGCTACACCTTC.

This clonotype was observed at least ten times. The chain employs TRBV5-1 and TRBJ2-3; 13 nucleotides align to TRBD2. The CDR3 spans 14 residues. The germline V gene has CDR1 SGHRS and CDR2 YFSETQ. Trimming at V came to 7 bases and at J to 3 bases, leaving 2 bases not matched to a gene. CDR3 sequence reads: CASLGLAGTDTQYF. CDR3 sequence (DNA): TGCGCCAGCTTGGGACTAGCGGGGACAGATACGCAGTATTTT.

This clonotype was seen a few times. The rearrangement uses TRBV7-2 and TRBJ2-7; tentative D call: TRBD2 (6 bases). This CDR3 is 13 amino acids long. V lost 4 bases and J lost 3, with 10 bases in between. Looked up from germline, CDR1 is SGHTA and CDR2 is FQGNSA. The CDR3 DNA reads as TGTGCCAGCAGCTACTGGAGGGACTACGAGCAGTACTTC. Its protein is CASSYWRDYEQYF. Drawing the rest from reference TRBV7-2 and TRBJ2-7, the complete variable domain is GAGVSQSPSNKVTEKGKDVELRCDPISGHTALYWYRQSLGQGLEFLIYFQGNSAPDKSGLPSDRFSAERTGGSVSTLTIQRTQQEDSAVYLCASSYWRDYEQYFGPGTRLTVT.

This clonotype occurred many times. CDR3: CSARSGANQPQHF. CDR3 bases: TGCAGTGCTAGATCGGGGGCCAATCAGCCCCAGCATTTT. The chain has TRBV20-1 and TRBJ1-5, with a tentative D call TRBD1 (6 bases). V lost 2 bases and J lost 3, with 8 bases in between. This CDR3 spans 13 amino acids. CDR1 DFQATT and CDR2 SNEGSKA come from the germline V gene (reference sequence).

CDR3 loop: CASSPLATSSYEQYF. As DNA, the CDR3 is TGTGCCAGCTCACCACTGGCTACCTCATCCTACGAGCAGTACTTC. The chain links TRBV18 to TRBJ2-7; no firm D call. The V end lost 1 base, the J end lost 1 base, and 11 bases lay between the germline ends. The CDR3 covers 15 residues. Germline V gives CDR1 KGHSH, CDR2 LQKENI.

This clonotype was seen more than once but under ten times. A much larger clone is a single base away; this may be a read error. The CDR3 end shows no conserved phenylalanine or tryptophan, and so a read error is likely. The chain has TRBV6-1 and TRBJ2-3; D remains unclear. CDR3 length: 12 residues. Trimming removed 10 bases at V and 4 bases at J, with 12 bases between. CDR1 is MNHNS, CDR2 SASEGT, per germline. The chain's CDR3 is CAISPWADTQYC. CDR3 nucleotides: TGTGCCATTTCGCCTTGGGCAGATACGCAGTATTGT.

This clonotype was seen many times. The CDR3 region has the DNA TGTGCCAGCAGCTTAGCGTCAGTTCCAGGACGGCGACTATCTGGCTACACCTTC. Translation gives CASSLASVPGRRLSGYTF. This chain connects TRBV7-6 to TRBJ1-2; D not certain. Looked up from germline, CDR1 is SGHVS and CDR2 is FNYEAQ. V shed 0 bases and J shed 7 bases, with 24 bases lying between them. CDR3 length: 18 amino acids.

This clonotype was seen at least ten times. The genes are TRBV9 and TRBJ2-5; D may be TRBD2 (5 bases). V gave up 3 bases and J gave up 6 bases, with 12 bases separating them. Germline CDR1 SGDLS, CDR2 YYNGEE. The CDR3 covers 13 residues. The CDR3 DNA is TGTGCCAGCAGCGAGGGAGCCGCCCAGACCCAGTACTTC. Translated, it gives CASSEGAAQTQYF.

This clonotype has ten or more counts. The chain is built from TRBV5-1 and TRBJ2-2; D is ambiguous. Germline CDR1 and CDR2: SGHRS and YFSETQ. The CDR3 sequence is 15 residues long. The germline V and J ends were trimmed by 1 base and 4 bases, with 11 bases remaining between them. In DNA form, the CDR3 reads TGCGCCAGCAGCTTGAGTGGCAGGTCCACCGGGGAGCTGTTTTTT. It encodes CASSLSGRSTGELFF. Combining the CDR3 with reference TRBV5-1 and TRBJ2-2 gives the whole variable domain KAGVTQTPRYLIKTRGQQVTLSCSPISGHRSVSWYQQTPGQGLQFLFEYFSETQRNKGNFPGRFSGRQFSNSRSEMNVSTLELGDSALYLCASSLSGRSTGELFFGEGSRLTVL.

At least ten counts were recorded for this clonotype. The chain carries TRBV14 and TRBJ2-5, with 7 nucleotides matching TRBD2. This CDR3 has 16 residues. The germline CDR1 and CDR2 sequences are SGHDN and FVKESK. J was trimmed by 2 bases and V by 4 bases; bases with no gene match: 10. The CDR3 reads CASSPPGSGVQETQYF. CDR3 coding DNA: TGTGCCAGCAGCCCTCCGGGGAGCGGGGTTCAAGAGACCCAGTACTTC.

This clonotype was seen at least ten times. The chain is built from TRBV5-1 and TRBJ1-1, with a possible D match to TRBD1 (5 bases). With 7 bases removed from V and 1 base from J, the gap between germline ends came to 11 bases. Per germline, CDR1 SGHRS and CDR2 YFSETQ. The CDR3 covers 13 residues. The CDR3 DNA reads as TGCGCCAGCGCATATGGGGCGAACACTGAAGCTTTCTTT. As protein: CASAYGANTEAFF.